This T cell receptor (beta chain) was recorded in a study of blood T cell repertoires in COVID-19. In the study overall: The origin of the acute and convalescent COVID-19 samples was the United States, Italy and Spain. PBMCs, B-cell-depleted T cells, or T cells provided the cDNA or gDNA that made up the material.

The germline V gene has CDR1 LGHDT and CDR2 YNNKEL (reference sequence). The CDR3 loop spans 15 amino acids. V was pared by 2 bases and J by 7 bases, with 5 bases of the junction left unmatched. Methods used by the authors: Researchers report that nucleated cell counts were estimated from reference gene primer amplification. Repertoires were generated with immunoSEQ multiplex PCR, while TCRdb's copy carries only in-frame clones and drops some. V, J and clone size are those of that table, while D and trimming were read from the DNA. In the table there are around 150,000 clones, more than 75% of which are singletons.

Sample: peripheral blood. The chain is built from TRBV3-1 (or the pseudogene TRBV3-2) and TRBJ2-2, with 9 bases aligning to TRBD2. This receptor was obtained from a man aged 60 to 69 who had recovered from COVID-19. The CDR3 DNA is TGTGCCAGCAGCCAACAAGCGGGAGGTGGCGGGGAGCTGTTTTTT. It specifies CASSQQAGGGGELFF.